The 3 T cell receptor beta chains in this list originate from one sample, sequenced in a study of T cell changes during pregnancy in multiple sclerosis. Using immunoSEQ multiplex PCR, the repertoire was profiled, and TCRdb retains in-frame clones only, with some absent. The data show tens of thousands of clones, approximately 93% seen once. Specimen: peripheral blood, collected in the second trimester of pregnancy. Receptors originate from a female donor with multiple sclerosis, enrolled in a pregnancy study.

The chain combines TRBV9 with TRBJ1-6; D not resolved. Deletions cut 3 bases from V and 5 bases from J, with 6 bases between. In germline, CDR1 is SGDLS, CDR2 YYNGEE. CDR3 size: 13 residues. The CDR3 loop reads CASSDGNNSPLHF. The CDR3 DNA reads TGTGCCAGCAGCGACGGGAATAATTCACCCCTCCACTTT.

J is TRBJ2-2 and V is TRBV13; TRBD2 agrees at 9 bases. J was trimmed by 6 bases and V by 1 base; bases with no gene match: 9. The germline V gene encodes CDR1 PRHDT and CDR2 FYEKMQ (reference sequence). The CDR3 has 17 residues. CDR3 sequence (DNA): TGTGCCAGCAGCTTAGCCCCTGCTAGCGGGGTGGCCGGGGAGCTGTTTTTT. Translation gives CASSLAPASGVAGELFF.

This chain's CDR3 is CASSWAANYGYTF. The DNA for the CDR3 is TGTGCCAGCAGTTGGGCAGCTAACTATGGCTACACCTTC. The chain employs TRBV27 and TRBJ1-2; D gene uncertain. Germline loops: CDR1 MNHEY, CDR2 SMNVEV (reference sequence). Trimming took 4 bases from V and 0 from J, leaving 6 bases between them. CDR3 length equals 13 residues.